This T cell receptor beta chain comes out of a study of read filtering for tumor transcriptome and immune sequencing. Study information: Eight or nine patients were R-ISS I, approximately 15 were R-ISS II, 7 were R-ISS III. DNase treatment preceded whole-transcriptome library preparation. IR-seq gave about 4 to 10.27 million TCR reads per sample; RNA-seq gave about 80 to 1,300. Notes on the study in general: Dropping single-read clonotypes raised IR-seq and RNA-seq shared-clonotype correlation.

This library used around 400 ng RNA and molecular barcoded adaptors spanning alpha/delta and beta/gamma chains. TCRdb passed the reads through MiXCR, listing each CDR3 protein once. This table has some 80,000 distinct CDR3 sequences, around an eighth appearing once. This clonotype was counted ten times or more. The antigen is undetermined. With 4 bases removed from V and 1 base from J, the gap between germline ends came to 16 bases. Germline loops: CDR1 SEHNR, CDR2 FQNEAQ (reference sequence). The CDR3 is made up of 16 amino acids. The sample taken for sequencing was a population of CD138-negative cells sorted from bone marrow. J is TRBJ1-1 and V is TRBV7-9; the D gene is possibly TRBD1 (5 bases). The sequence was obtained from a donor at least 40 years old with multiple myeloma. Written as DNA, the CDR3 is TGTGCCAGCAGCTCCCCCTCAGACAGTTGGAACACTGAAGCTTTCTTT. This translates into CASSSPSDSWNTEAFF.